A selection of T cell receptor beta chains follows, all from one sample in a study of Ad26.COV2.S vaccination and SARS-CoV-2 variants. Assay: immunoSEQ multiplex PCR; the TCRdb copy retains only in-frame clones and omits some. The profile shows tens of thousands of clones, roughly 84% of them singletons. The sample consisted of peripheral blood, taken after recovery from COVID-19. The source of these receptors is a human donor who had recovered from COVID-19. Each CDR3 is given with its conserved first and last residue. A D gene is named only where the DNA matches it firmly. Clone size, where shown, is once, few, many, or a class for clones that have expanded.

TRBJ2-2,TRBD1,TRBV7-9,once,TGTGCCAGCAGAGACAGGGTTGATGCCGGGGAGCTGTTTTTT,CASRDRVDAGELFF
TRBJ2-3,TRBD2,TRBV20-1,NA,TGCAGTGCTAGTGGGCTAGCGGGAGGTAGCACAGATACGCAGTATTTT,CSASGLAGGSTDTQYF
TRBJ2-1,TRBD2,TRBV7-6,NA,TGTGCCAGCAGTCCTACCTTAGCGGGGAATAACAATGAGCAGTTCTTC,CASSPTLAGNNNEQFF
TRBJ2-1,TRBD1,TRBV5-1,few,TGCGCCAGCAGCTTGGCAGGACAGGGGTTCTACAATGAGCAGTTCTTC,CASSLAGQGFYNEQFF
TRBJ2-1,TRBD2,TRBV2,NA,TGTGCCAGCAGTTCGAAGCGGGAGTGGGCTAGGAATGAGCAGTTCTTC,CASSSKREWARNEQFF
TRBJ1-2,TRBD1,TRBV28,once,TGTGCCAGCCATCCGGGACAGGCGTTCTTGGGAGGCTACACCTTC,CASHPGQAFLGGYTF
TRBJ2-6,NA,TRBV19,once,TGTGCCAGTAGTGCCTCAATGAGGGTCTCTGGGGCCAACGTCCTGACTTTC,CASSASMRVSGANVLTF
TRBJ1-4,NA,TRBV5-1,NA,TGCGCCAGCAGCTTGTCATCTAATGAAAAACTGTTTTTT,CASSLSSNEKLFF
TRBJ2-1,TRBD2,TRBV11-2,NA,TGTGCCAGCAGCCTCCCTAGCGGGGGGGCCGGTGAGCAGTTCTTC,CASSLPSGGAGEQFF
TRBJ1-2,NA,TRBV19,NA,TGTGCCAGCGGGGACCCTAGTGGTAACTATGGCTACACCTTC,CASGDPSGNYGYTF
TRBJ2-4,NA,TRBV11-3,NA,TGTGCCAGCAGCTTAAGGTTCGGAAACATTCAGTACTTC,CASSLRFGNIQYF
TRBJ1-1,NA,TRBV6-2/TRBV6-3,NA,TGTGCCAGCAGTTACGGGCGGGCAGGGACTGAAGCTTTCTTT,CASSYGRAGTEAFF
TRBJ1-2,NA,TRBV30,few,TGTGCCTGGAGGAAGAGGGATCGAGACTATGGCTACACCTTC,CAWRKRDRDYGYTF
TRBJ2-3,TRBD2,TRBV5-1,NA,TGCGCCAGCAGCTTGGATGTGGGAGGGCCCCCAGATACGCAGTATTTT,CASSLDVGGPPDTQYF
TRBJ2-1,NA,TRBV5-1,few,TGCGCCAGCAGCTTAGCACTAGGGGAATACAATGAGCAGTTCTTC,CASSLALGEYNEQFF
TRBJ2-5,TRBD2,TRBV5-1,NA,TGCGCCAGCAGTAGACTAGCGGGAACACAAGAGACCCAGTACTTC,CASSRLAGTQETQYF
TRBJ2-3,TRBD2,TRBV27,NA,TGTGCCAGGGGACTAGCGGGGGGGCCGGAAGATACGCAGTATTTT,CARGLAGGPEDTQYF
TRBJ1-5,TRBD1,TRBV15,NA,TGTGCCACCAGCAGAGGAGGGGGCGGCCAGCCCCAGCATTTT,CATSRGGGGQPQHF
TRBJ1-1,NA,TRBV7-2,NA,TGTGCCAGCAGTCTCTTCGCAGTGGATACTGAAGCTTTCTTT,CASSLFAVDTEAFF
TRBJ2-1,NA,TRBV6-1,NA,TGTGCCAGCAGTGAAGAAGGGTTCTCCTACAATGAGCAGTTCTTC,CASSEEGFSYNEQFF
TRBJ2-5,NA,TRBV19,NA,TGTGCCAGTAGAGCTGGACAGAACCGGGAGGAGACCCAGTACTTC,CASRAGQNREETQYF
TRBJ2-5,TRBD2,TRBV2,NA,TGTGCCAGCAATTCCGGACTAGCGGGGCCCCAAGAGACCCAGTACTTC,CASNSGLAGPQETQYF
TRBJ2-3,NA,TRBV5-1,NA,TGCGCCAGCAGCTTAGCCGCGGGCACAGATACGCAGTATTTT,CASSLAAGTDTQYF
TRBJ2-6,TRBD2,TRBV6-7,NA,TGTGCCAGCACTCGAAAAGCGGGAGGAACCGGGGCCAACGTCCTGACTTTC,CASTRKAGGTGANVLTF
TRBJ2-5,NA,TRBV11-1,few,TGTGCCAGCAGTCCGTCGGGAAGAGGAGAGACCCAGTACTTC,CASSPSGRGETQYF
TRBJ1-2,TRBD1,TRBV6-4,NA,TGTGCCAGCAGTGACGGGAGAGGACAGGGGGGTAACTATGGCTACACCTTC,CASSDGRGQGGNYGYTF
TRBJ1-5,TRBD1,TRBV6-5,NA,TGTGCCAGCGCGGCCACAGGGGTCAATCAGCCCCAGCATTTT,CASAATGVNQPQHF
TRBJ1-1,TRBD1,TRBV9,NA,TGTGCCAGCAACGGACAGGGGATATTGAACACTGAAGCTTTCTTT,CASNGQGILNTEAFF
TRBJ1-2,NA,TRBV9,once,TGTGCCAGCAGCCCACCCGGGGAGGCTGGCTACACCTTC,CASSPPGEAGYTF
TRBJ2-5,TRBD2,TRBV28,NA,TGTGCCAGCAGTTTAAATCCAGCGGGAGGCTTAGAGACCCAGTACTTC,CASSLNPAGGLETQYF
TRBJ1-1,NA,TRBV9,once,TGTGCCAGCAGCGTAGTGTGGGCGGGCACTGAAGCTTTCTTT,CASSVVWAGTEAFF
TRBJ2-3,NA,TRBV6-4,once,TGTGCCAGCAGTGACGGCTACAGGACTAGCACAGATACGCAGTATTTT,CASSDGYRTSTDTQYF
TRBJ2-7,NA,TRBV7-8,NA,TGTGCCAGCAGCTTACTTGGATCGGGCTACGAGCAGTACTTC,CASSLLGSGYEQYF
TRBJ1-2,TRBD1,TRBV7-9,NA,TGTGCCAGCAGCCCTTCGACAGGGAGAGGCTACACCTTC,CASSPSTGRGYTF
TRBJ2-6,TRBD1,TRBV24-1,NA,TGTGCCACTGGACAGGGATTTTCTGGGGCCAACGTCCTGACTTTC,CATGQGFSGANVLTF